The next 18 T cell receptor beta chains were all read from a single sample in a study of neoadjuvant anti-PD-1 for oral cavity cancer. Time point denoted: after neoadjuvant nivolumab, at surgical resection. The method was immunoSEQ multiplex PCR; TCRdb's version includes in-frame clones alone and lacks a portion of them. The profile shows roughly 68,000 clones, 80% to 90% of them singletons. Material: PBMCs, obtained after nivolumab (anti-PD-1) treatment. These receptors originate from a person between 40 and 79 years old with oral cavity squamous cell carcinoma.

The rearrangement links TRBV2 to TRBJ2-5, with D perhaps TRBD1 (5 bases). The CDR3 spans 13 residues. V gave up 9 bases and J gave up 2 bases, with 13 bases separating them. CDR1 SNHLY and CDR2 FYNNEI come from the germline V gene. CDR3 region: CARAQGKQETQYF. The DNA of the CDR3 is TGTGCCAGGGCGCAGGGTAAACAAGAGACCCAGTACTTC.

The chain employs TRBV21-1 and TRBJ2-2; TRBD1, the table's D call, lacks a check against the DNA. TRBV21-1 is given as a pseudogene. The CDR3 contains 16 residues. Here the CDR3 DNA reads TGTGCCAGCAGCAAAGGGGCCCTTGTAGGCACCGGGGAGCTGTTTTTT. It yields the protein CASSKGALVGTGELFF.

The chain has TRBV19 and TRBJ2-3; no firm D call. The CDR3 runs 12 residues. V lost 6 bases and J 6 bases, leaving 10 bases between the germline ends. The germline CDR1 and CDR2 sequences are LNHDA and SQIVND (reference sequence). The CDR3 region is CASSPGADTQYF. In DNA, the CDR3 is TGTGCCAGTAGCCCCGGAGCGGATACGCAGTATTTT.

V gene TRBV14 combines with J gene TRBJ2-7, with D hard to call. The CDR3 totals 13 residues. CDR1 and CDR2 (germline): SGHDN, FVKESK. V shed 0 bases and J shed 3 bases, with 6 bases lying between them. CDR3 loop: CASSQETDYEQYF. In DNA, the CDR3 is TGTGCCAGCAGCCAAGAAACGGACTACGAGCAGTACTTC.

V and J are TRBV27 and TRBJ2-6, with a weak D call TRBD2 (6 bases). CDR1 and CDR2 from the germline V gene are MNHEY and SMNVEV (reference sequence). With 6 bases removed from V and 0 bases from J, the gap between germline ends came to 9 bases. The CDR3 sequence is 15 residues long. The CDR3 protein is CASSRDFSGANVLTF. The CDR3, as DNA: TGTGCCAGCAGCAGGGACTTCTCTGGGGCCAACGTCCTGACTTTC.

The chain carries TRBV6-5 and TRBJ1-4; D remains ambiguous. This CDR3 is built from 14 residues. Trimming removed 6 bases from V and 0 bases from J, with 8 bases in between. CDR1 is MNHEY, CDR2 SVGAGI, per germline. DNA for the CDR3: TGTGCCAGCAGACACAGTCCAACTAATGAAAAACTGTTTTTT. Its protein is CASRHSPTNEKLFF.

This chain joins TRBV19 and TRBJ2-3; 8 bases match TRBD2. The germline CDR1 and CDR2 sequences are LNHDA and SQIVND (reference sequence). The CDR3 sequence is 15 residues long. V lost 6 bases to trimming and J lost 4 bases; unmatched junction nucleotides: 9. CDR3 sequence: CASRGSGSGADTQYF. Written as DNA, the CDR3 is TGTGCCAGTAGGGGGAGCGGGAGTGGGGCAGATACGCAGTATTTT.

Only a few counts were recorded for this clone. V gene TRBV14 combines with J gene TRBJ1-2; the match to TRBD1 covers 8 bases. This CDR3 has 15 amino acids. CDR1 is SGHDN and CDR2 is FVKESK in the germline V gene. With V trimmed by 4 bases and J by 4 bases, 8 bases remained unmatched. CDR3 DNA sequence: TGTGCCAGCAGCCCGGGACAGGAACGACTCTATGGCTACACCTTC. Its translation is CASSPGQERLYGYTF.

In this sample, this clone turned up a few times. The chain has TRBV9 and TRBJ1-1, with 9 nucleotides matching TRBD1. V was pared by 3 bases and J by 0 bases, with 12 bases of the junction left unmatched. This CDR3 is 18 amino acids long. CDR1 and CDR2 (germline): SGDLS, YYNGEE. The CDR3 here is CASSGDRVQGGMNTEAFF. The CDR3 DNA reads TGTGCCAGCAGCGGGGACAGGGTACAGGGAGGAATGAACACTGAAGCTTTCTTT.

This clone was recorded a few times. The V and J genes are TRBV10-3 and TRBJ1-3, with D maybe TRBD1 (6 bases). V was shortened by 6 bases and J by 3 bases, with 9 bases between the two germline ends. The CDR3 is 13 residues long. The germline gives CDR1 ENHRY, CDR2 SYGVKD. The CDR3: CAISRGGGNTIYF. The CDR3 region has the DNA TGTGCCATCAGCAGGGGAGGTGGAAACACCATATATTTT.

This chain connects TRBV10-1 to TRBJ1-3; 8 nucleotides match TRBD1. This CDR3 is 14 amino acids long. J gave up 2 bases and V 4 bases, and 1 base lay outside the gene matches. Germline V lookup: CDR1 WNHNN, CDR2 SYGVQD (reference sequence). Here the CDR3 DNA reads TGCGCCAGCAGTGTGGACAGGGCTGGAAACACCATATATTTT. As protein: CASSVDRAGNTIYF.

CDR3 residues: CASSPGPGSTDTQYF. In DNA, the CDR3 is TGCGCCAGCAGCCCGGGCCCAGGTAGCACAGATACGCAGTATTTT. The J gene is TRBJ2-3, the V gene TRBV5-1; D is uncertain. The CDR3 length is 15 residues. Germline CDR1 and CDR2: SGHRS and YFSETQ. V lost 4 bases and J 0 bases, leaving 12 bases between the germline ends.

The chain is built from TRBV30 and TRBJ1-6; 9 bases map to TRBD1. In germline, CDR1 is GTSNPN, CDR2 SVGIG (reference sequence). With V trimmed by 1 base and J by 8 bases, 9 bases remained unmatched. The CDR3 contains 16 residues. In nucleotides, the CDR3 is TGTGCCTGGAGTGCCTTAGCCGGGACAGGGCATTCACCCCTCCACTTT. Translating it yields CAWSALAGTGHSPLHF.

The rearrangement joins TRBV7-6 to TRBJ2-5; no definite D call. In germline, CDR1 is SGHVS, CDR2 FNYEAQ. The CDR3 spans 11 residues. V gave up 5 bases and J gave up 2 bases, with 3 bases separating them. CDR3 residues: CASSKQETQYF. For the CDR3, the DNA is TGTGCCAGCAGCAAACAAGAGACCCAGTACTTC. The full variable domain, in which reference TRBV7-6 and TRBJ2-5 provide the parts outside the CDR3, is GAGVSQSPRYKVTKRGQDVALRCDPISGHVSLYWYRQALGQGPEFLTYFNYEAQQDKSGLPNDRFSAERPEGSISTLTIQRTEQRDSAMYRCASSKQETQYFGPGTRLLVL.

The genes are TRBV19 and TRBJ2-5; possible D gene TRBD2, 5 bases. Germline V lookup: CDR1 LNHDA, CDR2 SQIVND (reference sequence). This CDR3 is 15 amino acids long. The V end was cut by 5 bases, the J end by 5 bases, with 18 bases between. The CDR3 nucleotides read TGTGCCAGTAGTCGGTCGAGGGTTGAACGCGAGACCCAGTACTTC. It encodes CASSRSRVERETQYF.

The chain employs TRBV28 and TRBJ2-7; no clear D. This CDR3 region has 13 residues. In germline, CDR1 is MDHEN, CDR2 SYDVKM. Trimming removed 3 bases from V and 0 bases from J, with 6 bases in between. Here the CDR3 DNA reads TGTGCCAGCAGTTTCGGGTCCTCCTACGAGCAGTACTTC. This sequence encodes CASSFGSSYEQYF.

J is TRBJ2-2 and V is TRBV18; possibly TRBD2 for D (6 bases). The CDR3 runs 14 residues. Trimming removed 2 bases from V and 6 bases from J, with 10 bases in between. CDR1 is KGHSH and CDR2 is LQKENI in the germline V gene. CDR3 sequence: CASSPTTSSGELFF. The CDR3 nucleotides read TGTGCCAGCTCACCAACGACTAGTTCCGGGGAGCTGTTTTTT. The full variable domain, in which reference TRBV18 and TRBJ2-2 provide the parts outside the CDR3, is NAGVMQNPRHLVRRRGQEARLRCSPMKGHSHVYWYRQLPEEGLKFMVYLQKENIIDESGMPKERFSAEFPKEGPSILRIQQVVRGDSAAYFCASSPTTSSGELFFGEGSRLTVL.

This CDR3 reads CASSVTPLGREGYTF. For the CDR3, the DNA is TGTGCCAGCAGTGTTACCCCCCTAGGGCGTGAGGGCTACACCTTC. The V gene is TRBV7-8, the J gene TRBJ1-2; D remains unclear. The CDR3 has 15 amino acids. Germline V gene data show CDR1 as SGHVS and CDR2 as FQNEAQ. V lost 6 bases and J lost 8, with 22 bases in between.